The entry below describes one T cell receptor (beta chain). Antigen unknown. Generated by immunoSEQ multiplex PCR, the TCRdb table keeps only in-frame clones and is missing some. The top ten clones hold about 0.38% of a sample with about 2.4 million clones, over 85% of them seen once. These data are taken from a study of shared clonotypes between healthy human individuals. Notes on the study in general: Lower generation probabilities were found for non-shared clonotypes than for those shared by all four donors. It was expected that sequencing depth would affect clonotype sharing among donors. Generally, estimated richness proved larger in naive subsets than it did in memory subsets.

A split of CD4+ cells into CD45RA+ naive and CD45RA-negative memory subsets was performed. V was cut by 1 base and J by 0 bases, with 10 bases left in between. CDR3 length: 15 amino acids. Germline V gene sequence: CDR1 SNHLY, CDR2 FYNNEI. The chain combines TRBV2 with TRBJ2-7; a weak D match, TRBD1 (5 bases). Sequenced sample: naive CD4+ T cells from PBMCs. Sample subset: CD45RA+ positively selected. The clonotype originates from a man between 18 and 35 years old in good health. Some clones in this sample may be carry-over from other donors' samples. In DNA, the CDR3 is TGTGCCAGCAGTGAAGGATGGGGCTCCTCCTACGAGCAGTACTTC. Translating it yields CASSEGWGSSYEQYF.